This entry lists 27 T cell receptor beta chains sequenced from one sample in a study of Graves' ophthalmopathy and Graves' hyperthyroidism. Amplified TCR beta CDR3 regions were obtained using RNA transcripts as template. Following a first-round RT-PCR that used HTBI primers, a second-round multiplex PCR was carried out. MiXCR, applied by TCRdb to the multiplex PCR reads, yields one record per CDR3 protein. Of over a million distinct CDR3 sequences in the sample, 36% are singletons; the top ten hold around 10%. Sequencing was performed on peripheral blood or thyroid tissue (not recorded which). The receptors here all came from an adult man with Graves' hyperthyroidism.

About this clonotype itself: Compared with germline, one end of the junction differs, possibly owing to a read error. The CDR3 DNA reads as TGCAGTGCTAGAGATTCGAGCGGGAGGGCCAGCACCGGGGTGCTGTTTTTT. Protein sequence: CSARDSSGRASTGVLFF. This sequence joins TRBV20-1 and TRBJ2-2; 10 bases are a match to TRBD2. The CDR3 consists of 17 residues. The germline gives CDR1 DFQATT, CDR2 SNEGSKA (reference sequence).

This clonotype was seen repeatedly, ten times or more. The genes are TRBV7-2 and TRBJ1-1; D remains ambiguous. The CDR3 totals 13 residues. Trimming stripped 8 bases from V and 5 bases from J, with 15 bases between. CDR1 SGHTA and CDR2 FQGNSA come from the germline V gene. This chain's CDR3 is CASYRLGTTEAFF. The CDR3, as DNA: TGTGCCAGCTACCGACTGGGTACAACTGAAGCTTTCTTT.

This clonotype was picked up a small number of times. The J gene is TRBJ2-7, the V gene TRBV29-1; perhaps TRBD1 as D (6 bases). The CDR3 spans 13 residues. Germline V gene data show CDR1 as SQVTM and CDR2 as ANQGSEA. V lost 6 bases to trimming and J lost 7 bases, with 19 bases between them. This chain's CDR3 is CSVTTGHRWEQYF. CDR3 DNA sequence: TGCAGCGTAACTACGGGACACCGCTGGGAGCAGTACTTC.

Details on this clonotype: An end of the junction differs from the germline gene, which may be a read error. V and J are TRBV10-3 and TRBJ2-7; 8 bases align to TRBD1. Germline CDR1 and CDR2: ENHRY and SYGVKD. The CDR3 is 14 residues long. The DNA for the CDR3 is TGTGCCAGCAGTAAAGGGACAGGTTTTTACGAGCAGTACTTC. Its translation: CASSKGTGFYEQYF.

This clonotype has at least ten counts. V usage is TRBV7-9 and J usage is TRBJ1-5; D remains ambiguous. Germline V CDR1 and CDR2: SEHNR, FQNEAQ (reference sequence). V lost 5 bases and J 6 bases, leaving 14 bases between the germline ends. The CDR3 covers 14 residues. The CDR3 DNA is TGTGCCAGCAGCCCGGATGGTTCGAGTCAGCCCCAGCATTTT. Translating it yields CASSPDGSSQPQHF.

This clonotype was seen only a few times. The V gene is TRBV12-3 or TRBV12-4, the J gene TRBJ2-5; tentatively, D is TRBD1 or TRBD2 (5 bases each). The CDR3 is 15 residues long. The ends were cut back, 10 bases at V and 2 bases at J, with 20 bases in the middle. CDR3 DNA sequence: TGTGCCACAAAGAGGCCCCGGGACGGACAAGAGACCCAGTACTTC. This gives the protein CATKRPRDGQETQYF.

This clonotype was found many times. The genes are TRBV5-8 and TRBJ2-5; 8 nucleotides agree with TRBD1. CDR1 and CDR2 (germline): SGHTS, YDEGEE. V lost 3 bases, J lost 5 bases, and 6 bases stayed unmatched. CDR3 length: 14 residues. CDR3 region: CASSSDRGWETQYF. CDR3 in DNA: TGTGCCAGCAGCTCAGACAGGGGCTGGGAGACCCAGTACTTC.

The CDR3 bases are TGTGCCAGCAGTGACCTTACCGATACTGGAAACACCATATATTTT. This codes for CASSDLTDTGNTIYF. The gene calls are TRBV25-1 and TRBJ1-3; D not resolved. V shed 3 bases and J shed 2 bases, with 11 bases lying between them. Germline values: CDR1 MGHDK, CDR2 SYGVNS. The length of the CDR3 is 15 residues.

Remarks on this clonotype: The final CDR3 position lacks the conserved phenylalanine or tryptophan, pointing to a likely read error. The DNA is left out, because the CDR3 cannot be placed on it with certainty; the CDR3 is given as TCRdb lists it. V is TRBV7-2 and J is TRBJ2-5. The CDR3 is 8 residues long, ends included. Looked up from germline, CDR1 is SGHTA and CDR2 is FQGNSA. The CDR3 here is CASSLPTT.

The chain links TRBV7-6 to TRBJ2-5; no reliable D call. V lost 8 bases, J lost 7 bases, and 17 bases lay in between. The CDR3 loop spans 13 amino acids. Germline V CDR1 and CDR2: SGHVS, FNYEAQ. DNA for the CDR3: TGTGCCAGCGGCCCCGGGTCCCTCAGGACCCAGTACTTC. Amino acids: CASGPGSLRTQYF.

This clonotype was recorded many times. CDR3 loop: CASSESSGNTIYF. For the CDR3, the DNA is TGTGCCAGCAGTGAATCCTCTGGAAACACCATATATTTT. The chain carries TRBV6-5 and TRBJ1-3; D unresolved. CDR1 MNHEY and CDR2 SVGAGI come from the germline V gene. The germline V and J ends were trimmed by 5 bases and 0 bases, with 5 bases remaining between them. The CDR3 has 13 residues.

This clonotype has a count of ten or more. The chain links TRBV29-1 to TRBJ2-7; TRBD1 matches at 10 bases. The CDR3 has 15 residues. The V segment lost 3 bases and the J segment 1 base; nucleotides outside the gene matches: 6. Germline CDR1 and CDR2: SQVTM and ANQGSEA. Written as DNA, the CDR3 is TGCAGCGTTGATGGGGGACAGGGGACATCCTACGAGCAGTACTTC. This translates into CSVDGGQGTSYEQYF.

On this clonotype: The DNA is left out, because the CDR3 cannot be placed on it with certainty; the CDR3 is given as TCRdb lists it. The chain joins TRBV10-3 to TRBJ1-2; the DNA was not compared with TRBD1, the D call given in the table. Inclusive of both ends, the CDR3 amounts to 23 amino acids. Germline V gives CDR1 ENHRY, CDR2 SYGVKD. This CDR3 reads CAHPEDSSFYICSASYRVDGYTF.

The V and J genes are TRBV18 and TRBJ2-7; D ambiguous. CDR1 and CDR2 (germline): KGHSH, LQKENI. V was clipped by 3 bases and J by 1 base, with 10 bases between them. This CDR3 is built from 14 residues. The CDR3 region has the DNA TGTGCCAGCTCACCCCCTACACTTTCCTACGAGCAGTACTTC. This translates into CASSPPTLSYEQYF. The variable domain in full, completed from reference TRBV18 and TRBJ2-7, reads NAGVMQNPRHLVRRRGQEARLRCSPMKGHSHVYWYRQLPEEGLKFMVYLQKENIIDESGMPKERFSAEFPKEGPSILRIQQVVRGDSAAYFCASSPPTLSYEQYFGPGTRLTVT.

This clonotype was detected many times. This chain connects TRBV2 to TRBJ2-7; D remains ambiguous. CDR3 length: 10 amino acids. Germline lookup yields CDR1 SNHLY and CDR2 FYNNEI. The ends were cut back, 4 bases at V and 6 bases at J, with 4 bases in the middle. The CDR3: CASSGSEQYF. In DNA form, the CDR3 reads TGTGCCAGCAGTGGCTCCGAGCAGTACTTC.

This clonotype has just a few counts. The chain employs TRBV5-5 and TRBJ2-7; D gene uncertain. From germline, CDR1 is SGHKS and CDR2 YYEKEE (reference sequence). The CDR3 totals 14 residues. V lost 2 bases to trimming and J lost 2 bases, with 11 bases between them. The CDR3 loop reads CASSLPGVPYEQYF. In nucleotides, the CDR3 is TGTGCCAGCAGCTTACCCGGAGTCCCCTACGAGCAGTACTTC.

The CDR3 sequence: CSALTPGQGGEQYF. In DNA form, the CDR3 reads TGCAGCGCCCTCACCCCGGGGCAGGGAGGCGAGCAGTACTTC. The genes are TRBV29-1 and TRBJ2-7, with D possibly matching TRBD2 (6 bases). Deletions cut 7 bases from V and 6 bases from J, with 22 bases between. The V gene's germline CDR1 is SQVTM and CDR2 ANQGSEA. The CDR3 is 14 residues long.

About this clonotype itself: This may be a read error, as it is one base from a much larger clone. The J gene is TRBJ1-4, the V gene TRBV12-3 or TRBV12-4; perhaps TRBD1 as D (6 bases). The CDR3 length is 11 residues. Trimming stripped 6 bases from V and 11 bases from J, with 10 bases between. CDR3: CASSGGGKLFF. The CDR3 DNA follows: TGTGCCAGCAGCGGAGGGGGGAAACTGTTTTTT.

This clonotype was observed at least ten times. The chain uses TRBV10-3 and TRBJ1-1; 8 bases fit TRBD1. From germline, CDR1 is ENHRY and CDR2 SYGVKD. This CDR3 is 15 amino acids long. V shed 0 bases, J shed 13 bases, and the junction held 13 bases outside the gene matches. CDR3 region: CAISESIGQGFTVFF. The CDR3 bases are TGTGCCATCAGTGAGTCCATCGGACAGGGCTTTACGGTTTTCTTT.

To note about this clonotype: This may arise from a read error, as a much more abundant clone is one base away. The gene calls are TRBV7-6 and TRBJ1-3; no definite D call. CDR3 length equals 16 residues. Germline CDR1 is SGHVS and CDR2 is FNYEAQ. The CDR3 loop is CASSRIIPLSGNTMYF. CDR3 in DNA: TGTGCCAGCAGCCGAATAATCCCCCTCTCTGGAAACACCATGTATTTT. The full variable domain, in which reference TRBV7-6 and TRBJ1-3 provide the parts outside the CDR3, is GAGVSQSPRYKVTKRGQDVALRCDPISGHVSLYWYRQALGQGPEFLTYFNYEAQQDKSGLPNDRFSAERPEGSISTLTIQRTEQRDSAMYRCASSRIIPLSGNTMYFGEGSWLTVV.

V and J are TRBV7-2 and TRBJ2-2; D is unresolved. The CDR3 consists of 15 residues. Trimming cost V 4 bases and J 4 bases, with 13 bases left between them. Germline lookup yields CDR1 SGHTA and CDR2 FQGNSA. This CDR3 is CASSSTNWGTGELFF. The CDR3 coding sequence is TGTGCCAGCAGCTCAACTAATTGGGGCACCGGGGAGCTGTTTTTT.

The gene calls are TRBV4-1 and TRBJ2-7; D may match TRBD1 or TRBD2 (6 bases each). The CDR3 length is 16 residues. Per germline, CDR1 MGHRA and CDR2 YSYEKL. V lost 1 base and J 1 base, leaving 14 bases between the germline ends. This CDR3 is CASSQGGAGYSYEQYF. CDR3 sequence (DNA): TGCGCCAGCAGCCAAGGGGGGGCCGGGTATTCCTACGAGCAGTACTTC.

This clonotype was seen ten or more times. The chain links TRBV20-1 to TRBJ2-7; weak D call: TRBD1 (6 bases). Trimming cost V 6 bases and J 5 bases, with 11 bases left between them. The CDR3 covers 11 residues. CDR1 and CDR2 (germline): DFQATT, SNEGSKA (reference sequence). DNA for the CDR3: TGCAGTGCCTCTGGACAGAACGAGCAGTACTTC. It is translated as CSASGQNEQYF.

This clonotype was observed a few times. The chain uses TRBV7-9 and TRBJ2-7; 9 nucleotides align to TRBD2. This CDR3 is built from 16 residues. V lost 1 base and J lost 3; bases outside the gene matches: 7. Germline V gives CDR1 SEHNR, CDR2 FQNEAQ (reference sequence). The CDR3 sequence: CASSLEGAGGVYEQYF. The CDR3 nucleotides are TGTGCCAGCAGCTTAGAGGGCGCGGGAGGGGTCTACGAGCAGTACTTC.

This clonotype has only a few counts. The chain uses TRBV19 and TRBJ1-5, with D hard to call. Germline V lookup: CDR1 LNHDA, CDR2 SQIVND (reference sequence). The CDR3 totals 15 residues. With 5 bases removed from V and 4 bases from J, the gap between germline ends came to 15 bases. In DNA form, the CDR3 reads TGTGCCAGTAGTCCTATGAGGGAGAGGAATCAGCCCCAGCATTTT. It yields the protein CASSPMRERNQPQHF.

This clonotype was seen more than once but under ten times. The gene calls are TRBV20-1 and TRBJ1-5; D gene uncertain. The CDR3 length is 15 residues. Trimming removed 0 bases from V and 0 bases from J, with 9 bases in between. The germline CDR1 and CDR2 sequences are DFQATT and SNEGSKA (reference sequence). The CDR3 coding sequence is TGCAGTGCTAGAGAATTACAGAATAGCAATCAGCCCCAGCATTTT. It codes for CSARELQNSNQPQHF.

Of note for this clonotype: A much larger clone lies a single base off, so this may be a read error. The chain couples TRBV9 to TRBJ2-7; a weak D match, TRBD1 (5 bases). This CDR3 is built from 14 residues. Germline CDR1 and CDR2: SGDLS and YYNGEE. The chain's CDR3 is CASSVADRTYGQYF. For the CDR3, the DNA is TGTGCCAGCAGCGTAGCTGACAGAACCTACGGGCAGTACTTC.